The text below deals with one TCR beta chain. The target antigen is unknown. The data derive from a study of cytomegalovirus exposure and HLA in healthy donors. Study-level information: In an earlier analysis, 90 million to 120 million unique TCR beta sequences were found from some 170 million T cells. General observations from the study: Earlier findings revealed that most TCR beta V segments proved productive either about 90% or about 30% of the time. Researchers reported that three CMV-associated chains were confirmed in vitro as CMV antigen-specific.

It was with 60 Vbeta and 13 Jbeta primers that the PCR ran. In the original processing: About 10 million of roughly 81 million unique TCR beta chains were shared, per a later count. This table comes from immunoSEQ multiplex PCR, and its TCRdb copy is limited to in-frame clones, with some not included. The V and J calls and clone size are taken from that table; D and trimming were inferred from the DNA. Of around 150,000 clones in the sample, 80% were seen once. This CDR3 spans 17 amino acids. V dropped 0 bases and J dropped 0; count of bases not matched to a gene: 4. The receptor was isolated from a middle-aged man in good health and CMV-seronegative. The sequenced sample was PBMCs. The V call is TRBV23-1, the J call TRBJ2-1; TRBD2 matches 8 bases. TRBV23-1 is identified as an open reading frame with a role that is uncertain. The CDR3, as DNA: TGCGCCAGCAGTCAATCGGGCGGGGGGAGCTCCTACAATGAGCAGTTCTTC. Translating it yields CASSQSGGGSSYNEQFF.